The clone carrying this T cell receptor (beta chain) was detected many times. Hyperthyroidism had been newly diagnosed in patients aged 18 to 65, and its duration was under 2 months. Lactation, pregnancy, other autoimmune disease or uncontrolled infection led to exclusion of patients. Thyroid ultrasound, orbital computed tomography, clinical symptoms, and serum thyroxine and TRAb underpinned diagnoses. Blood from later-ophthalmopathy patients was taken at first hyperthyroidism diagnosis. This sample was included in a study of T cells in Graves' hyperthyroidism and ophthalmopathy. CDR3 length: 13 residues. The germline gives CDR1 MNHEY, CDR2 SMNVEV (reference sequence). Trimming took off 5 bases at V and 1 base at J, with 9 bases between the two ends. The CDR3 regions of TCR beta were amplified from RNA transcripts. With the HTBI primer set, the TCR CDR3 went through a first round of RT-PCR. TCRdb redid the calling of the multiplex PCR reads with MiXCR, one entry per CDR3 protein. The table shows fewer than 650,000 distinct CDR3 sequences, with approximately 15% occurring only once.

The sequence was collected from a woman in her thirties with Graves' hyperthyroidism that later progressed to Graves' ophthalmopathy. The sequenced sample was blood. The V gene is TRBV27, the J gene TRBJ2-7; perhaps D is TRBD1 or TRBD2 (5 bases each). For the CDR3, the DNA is TGTGCCAGCAGTCGGGACGGATCCTACGAGCAGTACTTC. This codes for CASSRDGSYEQYF.